A selection of T cell receptor beta chains follows, all from one sample in a study of long-term antiretroviral therapy in people with HIV. Produced via immunoSEQ multiplex PCR; TCRdb's table is partial and in-frame only. The table records about 30,000 clones, around 93% of them present only once. The input for sequencing was unsorted PBMCs, taken roughly 7.1 years after starting antiretroviral therapy. Receptors were obtained from a man over 45 with HIV. The CDR3 runs from the conserved cysteine through the conserved F or W. A D gene is named only where the DNA matches it firmly. Part of the rows lack a size; the others show once, few, many or a class for expanded clones.

d_call,v_call,j_call,clone_size,cdr3_nt,cdr3_aa
TRBD1,TRBV4-2,TRBJ1-2,.,TGTGCCAGCAGCCCCTGGACAGGGGGCGAGGGCTACACCTTC,CASSPWTGGEGYTF
.,TRBV28,TRBJ1-1,.,TGTGCCAGCAGCCCAGAAGGGACCAGGAACACTGAAGCTTTCTTT,CASSPEGTRNTEAFF
.,TRBV5-1,TRBJ1-6,.,TGCGCCAGCAGCTTGGGGGTAAATAATTCACCCCTCCACTTT,CASSLGVNNSPLHF
TRBD2,TRBV18,TRBJ2-5,.,TGTGCCAGCTCACCAGCGGGGGGACGGCAAGAGACCCAGTACTTC,CASSPAGGRQETQYF
.,TRBV19,TRBJ2-6,.,TGTGCCTCCCGTAGGGTAGCAGCTGGGGCCAACGTCCTGACTTTC,CASRRVAAGANVLTF
.,TRBV6-6,TRBJ2-7,once,TGTGCCAGCAGGCTCACCTACGAGCAGTACTTC,CASRLTYEQYF
.,TRBV6-5,TRBJ1-5,.,TGTGCCAGCAGTCAAACAGGGATTCAGCCCCAGCATTTT,CASSQTGIQPQHF
.,TRBV5-6,TRBJ1-2,.,TGTGCCAGCAGCGGGGGGGGGAAACAGGGCGGCTATGGCTACACCTTC,CASSGGGKQGGYGYTF
.,TRBV6-5,TRBJ2-2,.,TGTGCCAGCAGCGCGATTAACACCGGGGAGCTGTTTTTT,CASSAINTGELFF
TRBD2,TRBV4-2,TRBJ2-1,.,TGTGCCAGCAGCCAAGATTTCACTAGCGGGGGGAATGAGCAGTTCTTC,CASSQDFTSGGNEQFF
.,TRBV6-1,TRBJ2-5,.,TGTGCCAGCAGTGAATGGACAGCCCAAGAGGCCCAGTACTTC,CASSEWTAQEAQYF
TRBD1,TRBV29-1,TRBJ2-3,.,TGCAGCGTTCCCGGACAGGGATTGGGAGATACGCAGTATTTT,CSVPGQGLGDTQYF
.,TRBV29-1,TRBJ2-7,.,TGCAGCGTTGAAGAGAGAACCTACGAGCAGTACTTC,CSVEERTYEQYF
.,TRBV4-1,TRBJ1-1,.,TGCGCCAGCGCCGTTGAAAGCGCAATCGCTGAAGCTTTCTTT,CASAVESAIAEAFF
.,TRBV6-5,TRBJ1-2,once,TGTGCCAGCAGCGGGGACGGAGCTAACTATGGCTACACCTTC,CASSGDGANYGYTF
TRBD2,TRBV5-4,TRBJ2-1,.,TGTGCCAGCAGCTGGGGACTAGTCGGTGAGCAGTTCTTC,CASSWGLVGEQFF
.,TRBV27,TRBJ2-7,.,TGTGCCAGCAGTGGGGGCATAAGCTCCTACGAGCAGTACTTC,CASSGGISSYEQYF
TRBD1,TRBV4-1,TRBJ2-1,.,TGCGCCAGCAGCCCGGGGACAGAATACAATGAGCAGTTCTTC,CASSPGTEYNEQFF
TRBD1,TRBV28,TRBJ1-1,.,TGTGCCAGCAATGGACAGGGGACAGCTGAAGCTTTCTTT,CASNGQGTAEAFF
.,TRBV6-1,TRBJ2-7,.,TGTGCCAGCAGTGAACAGGGGACTACCTACGAGCAGTACTTC,CASSEQGTTYEQYF
.,TRBV4-3,TRBJ2-2,.,TGCGCCAGCAGCCGCCTTGCGGGGTCCGGGGAGCTGTTTTTT,CASSRLAGSGELFF
.,TRBV12-5,TRBJ1-1,.,TGTGCTAGTGGTTTGGTACAGGGTACTGAAGCTTTCTTT,CASGLVQGTEAFF
.,TRBV9,TRBJ2-1,.,TGTGCCAGCAGCGTAGGAGGTAGCAGCTACGCGCAGTTCTTC,CASSVGGSSYAQFF
.,TRBV27,TRBJ2-7,.,TGTGCCAGCGGGGGAATGACCGGGGCCCAAGGGGAGCAGTACTTC,CASGGMTGAQGEQYF
.,TRBV12-2,TRBJ2-3,.,TGTGCAAGTCGCTCTTCCCAGCGGGGCACAGATACGCAGTATTTT,CASRSSQRGTDTQYF
TRBD2,TRBV7-2,TRBJ2-1,once,TGTGCCAGCAGCTTGTCCGTTAGCGGGGGGGCCTTCAATGAGCAGTTCTTC,CASSLSVSGGAFNEQFF
.,TRBV15,TRBJ2-7,.,TGTGCCACCAGCAGAGATGGGGGCGAGCAGTACTTC,CATSRDGGEQYF
TRBD2,TRBV4-3,TRBJ2-1,.,TGCGCCAGCAGCCAAGATCGCGCACTAGCGGCTTACAATGAGCAGTTCTTC,CASSQDRALAAYNEQFF
.,TRBV5-1,TRBJ1-6,.,TGCGCCAGCAGCAACTCAGGGAGTGATTCACCCCTCCACTTT,CASSNSGSDSPLHF
.,TRBV7-9,TRBJ2-6,once,TGTGCCAGCAGATCAGGGGGGGAGGTGATGACTGGGGCCAACGTCCTGACTTTC,CASRSGGEVMTGANVLTF
.,TRBV2,TRBJ1-3,.,TGTGCCAGCAGTCTACAGGGCCACCTCTCTGGAAACACCATATATTTT,CASSLQGHLSGNTIYF
TRBD2,TRBV7-2,TRBJ2-2,.,TGTGCCAGCAGCTTACTAGCGGGGGGCCGGGGGACCGGGGAGCTGTTTTTT,CASSLLAGGRGTGELFF
.,TRBV5-4,TRBJ1-2,.,TGTGCCAGCAGCCGCAACCCCGAGGGGCTTTATGGCTACACCTTC,CASSRNPEGLYGYTF
.,TRBV29-1,TRBJ2-7,.,TGCAGCGTCCACCTAGGTGGGGGATCCGACGAGCAGTACTTC,CSVHLGGGSDEQYF
TRBD1,TRBV11-2,TRBJ2-7,.,TGTGCCAGCAGCTCTAAAACAGGGGTCTCCTACGAGCAGTACTTC,CASSSKTGVSYEQYF
.,TRBV11-1,TRBJ1-6,once,TGTGCCAGCAGCCTGAACATGATGAGCTCCTATAATTCACCCCTCCACTTT,CASSLNMMSSYNSPLHF
.,TRBV9,TRBJ2-1,.,TGTGCCAGCAGCGTAGGGGGGGACAATGAGCAGTTCTTC,CASSVGGDNEQFF
TRBD1,TRBV6-5,TRBJ1-1,.,TGTGCCAGCAGGTGGACAGGGGGCGATCGAGCTTTCTTT,CASRWTGGDRAFF
TRBD2,TRBV5-1,TRBJ2-7,once,TGCGCCAGCAGCTTGGAGCTAACGGGGGGGCAGGACGAGCAGTACTTC,CASSLELTGGQDEQYF
TRBD1,TRBV5-4,TRBJ2-3,.,TGTGCCAGCACAAACAGGGGGGCTATGAGGGATACGCAGTATTTT,CASTNRGAMRDTQYF
TRBD1,TRBV30,TRBJ1-2,.,TGTGCCTGGAATCCGACAGGGATCTATGGCTACACCTTC,CAWNPTGIYGYTF
.,TRBV5-6,TRBJ2-3,once,TGTGCCAGCAGCTTCAGTGGCGGTACGCAGTATTTT,CASSFSGGTQYF
TRBD1,TRBV6-1,TRBJ1-5,.,TGTGCCAGCAGCCTGGACAGGGCGGGGTGGCAGCCCCAGCATTTT,CASSLDRAGWQPQHF
.,TRBV6-5,TRBJ2-2,.,TGTGCCAGCAGTAATTCACCCACTGACGAGCTGTTTTTT,CASSNSPTDELFF
.,TRBV5-1,TRBJ2-7,.,TGCGCCAGCAGCTTGGACGGATTCTACGAGCAGTACTTC,CASSLDGFYEQYF
.,TRBV10-2,TRBJ1-5,.,TGCGCCAGCAGTCAACAAGCAAATCAGCCCCAGCATTTT,CASSQQANQPQHF
.,TRBV4-3,TRBJ2-1,.,TGCGCCAGCAGCCAAGGGTCCGGGTTGGGCAATGAGCAGTTCTTC,CASSQGSGLGNEQFF
TRBD1,TRBV7-8,TRBJ2-7,once,TGTGCCAGCAGCTTAGCCGGGACAGGGGTAAAGAAGACCTACGAGCAGTACTTC,CASSLAGTGVKKTYEQYF